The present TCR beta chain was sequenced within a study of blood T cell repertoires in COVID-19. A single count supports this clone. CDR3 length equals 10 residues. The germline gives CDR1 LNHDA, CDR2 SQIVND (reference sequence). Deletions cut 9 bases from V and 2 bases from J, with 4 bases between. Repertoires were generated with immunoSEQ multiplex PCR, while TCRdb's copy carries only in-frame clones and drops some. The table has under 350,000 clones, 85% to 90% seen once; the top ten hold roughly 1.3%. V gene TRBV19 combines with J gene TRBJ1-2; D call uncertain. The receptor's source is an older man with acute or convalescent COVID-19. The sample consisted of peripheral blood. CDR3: CARINYGYTF. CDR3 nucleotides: TGTGCCAGAATAAACTATGGCTACACCTTC.